Listed below are T cell receptor beta chains from one sample, sequenced in a study of T cell responses to AZD1222 COVID-19 vaccine. TCRdb keeps only in-frame clones here, not all; method: immunoSEQ multiplex PCR. The table includes under 200,000 clones, approximately 90% detected once. The material was peripheral blood, obtained 28 days after the second AZD1222 dose. The origin of the receptors is an adult who received the AZD1222 COVID-19 vaccine. Each CDR3 is given with its conserved first and last residue. The D gene is left open where the match is weak. Clone size is stated in some rows and not others, as once, few, many or a class when expanded.

D	J	V	size	CDR3	DNA
NA	TRBJ1-3	TRBV2	NA	CASRKGSSGNTIYF	TGTGCCAGCAGAAAGGGGAGCTCTGGAAACACCATATATTTT
NA	TRBJ2-6	TRBV19	NA	CASSISPQVSGANVLTF	TGTGCCAGTAGTATATCCCCACAGGTGTCTGGGGCCAACGTCCTGACTTTC
TRBD1	TRBJ1-5	TRBV14	NA	CASSLGTGADQPQHF	TGTGCCAGCAGCCTAGGGACAGGGGCTGATCAGCCCCAGCATTTT
NA	TRBJ2-3	TRBV7-9	NA	CASSLITTDTQYF	TGTGCCAGCAGCTTAATAACTACAGATACGCAGTATTTT
NA	TRBJ1-1	TRBV10-2	once	CASSDGEAREAFF	TGCGCCAGCAGTGATGGAGAGGCCCGTGAAGCTTTCTTT
TRBD2	TRBJ2-5	TRBV6-5	once	CASSYGLAGARETQYF	TGTGCCAGCAGTTATGGGTTAGCGGGAGCTCGGGAGACCCAGTACTTC
TRBD1	TRBJ2-6	TRBV3-1/TRBV3-2	NA	CASSPSPGQGASGANVLTF	TGTGCCAGCAGCCCAAGCCCGGGACAGGGGGCATCGGGGGCCAACGTCCTGACTTTC
NA	TRBJ1-1	TRBV5-1	NA	CASSLRTENTEAFF	TGCGCCAGCAGCCTTCGGACCGAGAACACTGAAGCTTTCTTT
NA	TRBJ2-1	TRBV28	NA	CASSFRGSKFF	TGTGCCAGCAGTTTTCGGGGAAGTAAGTTCTTC
NA	TRBJ1-4	TRBV10-3	NA	CAISESGEKLFF	TGTGCCATCAGTGAGTCGGGCGAAAAACTGTTTTTT
NA	TRBJ1-5	TRBV6-5	NA	CASSYSRGGGNQPQHF	TGTGCCAGCAGTTACTCGAGAGGGGGTGGCAATCAGCCCCAGCATTTT
TRBD1	TRBJ2-7	TRBV28	NA	CASTAGTGGREQYF	TGTGCCTCCACAGCTGGGACAGGGGGAAGGGAGCAGTACTTC
NA	TRBJ1-3	TRBV3-1/TRBV3-2	NA	CASSQDQFRRLRSSGNTIYF	TGTGCCAGCAGCCAAGATCAGTTCAGAAGACTTCGGAGCTCTGGAAACACCATATATTTT
NA	TRBJ1-3	TRBV2	NA	CASSFDTVSSGNTIYF	TGTGCCAGCAGCTTCGATACAGTGAGCTCTGGAAACACCATATATTTT
NA	TRBJ1-1	TRBV5-1	NA	CASSFLTGSNTEAFF	TGCGCCAGCAGCTTTCTGACAGGTTCAAACACTGAAGCTTTCTTT
NA	TRBJ2-3	TRBV7-2	NA	CASSSTPGTLTDTQYF	TGTGCCAGCAGCTCAACCCCCGGGACTCTCACAGATACGCAGTATTTT
TRBD2	TRBJ2-5	TRBV3-1/TRBV3-2	NA	CASSHSALLAGGPRETQYF	TGTGCCAGCAGCCACTCAGCCCTCCTAGCGGGAGGGCCGAGGGAGACCCAGTACTTC
NA	TRBJ2-1	TRBV6-1	once	CASSETSLGEQFF	TGTGCCAGCAGTGAGACTAGTCTTGGTGAGCAGTTCTTC
NA	TRBJ2-6	TRBV5-1	NA	CASSLVGSGANVLTF	TGCGCCAGCAGCTTGGTGGGTTCTGGGGCCAACGTCCTGACTTTC
TRBD1	TRBJ1-1	TRBV7-2	NA	CASSLQTGITEAFF	TGTGCCAGCAGCCTACAGACAGGGATCACTGAAGCTTTCTTT
NA	TRBJ2-7	TRBV2	NA	CATQFRKTSYEQYF	TGTGCCACCCAGTTCAGAAAAACCTCCTACGAGCAGTACTTC
NA	TRBJ2-1	TRBV9	NA	CASSAERYPSYNEQFF	TGTGCCAGCAGCGCCGAGCGGTACCCCTCCTACAATGAGCAGTTCTTC
TRBD2	TRBJ2-1	TRBV5-1	NA	CASSPGTSGRRSYNEQFF	TGCGCCAGCAGCCCGGGGACTAGCGGGAGGAGATCCTACAATGAGCAGTTCTTC
NA	TRBJ1-1	TRBV4-1	once	CASSQEGGQNTEAFF	TGCGCCAGCAGCCAAGAAGGTGGGCAGAACACTGAAGCTTTCTTT
TRBD1	TRBJ1-4	TRBV30	NA	CAWATGGSEKLFF	TGTGCCTGGGCTACAGGGGGCAGTGAAAAACTGTTTTTT
NA	TRBJ1-1	TRBV2	NA	CASSDERATEAFF	TGTGCCAGCAGTGATGAGAGGGCCACTGAAGCTTTCTTT
NA	TRBJ1-1	TRBV2	NA	CASSELVGGTEAFF	TGTGCCAGCAGTGAATTGGTAGGGGGCACTGAAGCTTTCTTT
TRBD1	TRBJ2-4	TRBV4-1	NA	CASSHEGVTGGSKNIQYF	TGCGCCAGCAGCCACGAGGGTGTGACAGGGGGTTCCAAAAACATTCAGTACTTC
NA	TRBJ1-1	TRBV30	once	CAWRLGHLNTEAFF	TGTGCCTGGAGGCTGGGACATCTGAACACTGAAGCTTTCTTT
NA	TRBJ1-1	TRBV15	NA	CATSRVPGERRAFF	TGTGCCACCAGCAGAGTACCAGGGGAGAGACGGGCTTTCTTT
NA	TRBJ1-2	TRBV12-3/TRBV12-4	NA	CASSPSAGYTF	TGTGCCAGCAGTCCTTCAGCTGGCTACACCTTC
NA	TRBJ1-2	TRBV7-2	NA	CASSLAMGQDTF	TGTGCCAGCAGCTTAGCGATGGGGCAGGACACCTTC
NA	TRBJ1-1	TRBV5-1	NA	CASSFLGGSGLNTEAFF	TGCGCCAGCAGCTTTCTGGGGGGCTCGGGGTTGAACACTGAAGCTTTCTTT
NA	TRBJ1-4	TRBV6-5	NA	CASRRGQWEKLFF	TGTGCCAGCCGCCGGGGGCAGTGGGAAAAACTGTTTTTT
TRBD1	TRBJ1-6	TRBV4-1	NA	CASSQPPGQGSPLHF	TGCGCCAGCAGCCAACCGCCGGGACAGGGCTCACCCCTCCACTTT
NA	TRBJ2-1	TRBV3-1/TRBV3-2	NA	CASSQVLGVGYNEQFF	TGTGCCAGCAGCCAAGTGTTGGGGGTTGGCTACAATGAGCAGTTCTTC
NA	TRBJ1-1	TRBV14	NA	CASSQGHRVSDAEAFF	TGTGCCAGCAGCCAAGGCCATCGGGTTTCGGACGCTGAAGCTTTCTTT
NA	TRBJ1-2	TRBV21-1	NA	CASSKVGRAGMRGYTF	TGTGCCAGCAGCAAAGTAGGCAGGGCAGGGATGCGAGGCTACACCTTC
NA	TRBJ2-4	TRBV5-7	NA	CASSLGGRGEAKNIQYF	TGTGCCAGCAGCTTGGGTGGGCGGGGCGAAGCCAAAAACATTCAGTACTTC
NA	TRBJ1-3	TRBV19	NA	CASSIGLDSSGNTIYF	TGTGCCAGTAGTATAGGATTGGACAGCTCTGGAAACACCATATATTTT
NA	TRBJ2-5	TRBV23-1	NA	CASSQSRTRAAEETQYF	TGCGCCAGCAGTCAATCGAGAACGCGGGCGGCAGAAGAGACCCAGTACTTC